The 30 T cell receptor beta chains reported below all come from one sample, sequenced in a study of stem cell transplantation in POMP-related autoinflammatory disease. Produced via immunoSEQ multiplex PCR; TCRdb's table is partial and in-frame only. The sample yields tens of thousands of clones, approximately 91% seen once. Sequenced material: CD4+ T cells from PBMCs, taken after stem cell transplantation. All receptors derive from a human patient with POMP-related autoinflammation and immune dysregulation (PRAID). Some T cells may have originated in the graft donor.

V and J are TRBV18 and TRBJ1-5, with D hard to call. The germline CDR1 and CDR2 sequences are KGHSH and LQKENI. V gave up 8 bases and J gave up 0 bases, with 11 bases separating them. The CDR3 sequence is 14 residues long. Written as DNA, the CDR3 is TGTGCCAGCGCAGGTGGTGGTAGCAATCAGCCCCAGCATTTT. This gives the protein CASAGGGSNQPQHF.

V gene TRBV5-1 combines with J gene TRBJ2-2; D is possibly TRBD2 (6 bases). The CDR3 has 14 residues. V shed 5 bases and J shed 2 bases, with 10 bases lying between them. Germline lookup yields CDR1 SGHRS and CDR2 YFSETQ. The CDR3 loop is CASRSDYNTGELFF. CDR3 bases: TGCGCCAGCAGATCGGACTACAACACCGGGGAGCTGTTTTTT.

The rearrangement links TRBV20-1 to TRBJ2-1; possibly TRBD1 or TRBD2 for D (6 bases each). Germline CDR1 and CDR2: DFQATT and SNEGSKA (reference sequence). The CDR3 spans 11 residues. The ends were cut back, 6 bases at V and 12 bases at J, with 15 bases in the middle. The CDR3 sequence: CSAGGRLWQFF. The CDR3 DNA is TGCAGTGCGGGGGGCCGTCTGTGGCAGTTCTTC.

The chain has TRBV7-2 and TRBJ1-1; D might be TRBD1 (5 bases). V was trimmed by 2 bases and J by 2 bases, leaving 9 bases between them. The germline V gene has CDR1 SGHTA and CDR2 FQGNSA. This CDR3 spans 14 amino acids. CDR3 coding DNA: TGTGCCAGCAGCTTACAGGGCCGTAACACTGAAGCTTTCTTT. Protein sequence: CASSLQGRNTEAFF.

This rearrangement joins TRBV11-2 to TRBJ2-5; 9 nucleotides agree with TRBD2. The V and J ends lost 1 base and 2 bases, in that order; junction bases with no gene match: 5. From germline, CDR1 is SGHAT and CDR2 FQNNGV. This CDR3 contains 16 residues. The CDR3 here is CASSLVFLAGQETQYF. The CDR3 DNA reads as TGTGCCAGCAGCTTAGTCTTCCTAGCGGGGCAAGAGACCCAGTACTTC. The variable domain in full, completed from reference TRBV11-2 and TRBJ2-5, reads EAGVAQSPRYKIIEKRQSVAFWCNPISGHATLYWYQQILGQGPKLLIQFQNNGVVDDSQLPKDRFSAERLKGVDSTLKIQPAKLEDSAVYLCASSLVFLAGQETQYFGPGTRLLVL.

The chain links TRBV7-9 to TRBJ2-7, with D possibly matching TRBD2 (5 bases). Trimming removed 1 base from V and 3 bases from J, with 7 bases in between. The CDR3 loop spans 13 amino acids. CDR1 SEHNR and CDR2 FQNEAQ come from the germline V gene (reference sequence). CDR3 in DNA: TGTGCCAGCAGCTTAGATGGGAGCTACGAGCAGTACTTC. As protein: CASSLDGSYEQYF.

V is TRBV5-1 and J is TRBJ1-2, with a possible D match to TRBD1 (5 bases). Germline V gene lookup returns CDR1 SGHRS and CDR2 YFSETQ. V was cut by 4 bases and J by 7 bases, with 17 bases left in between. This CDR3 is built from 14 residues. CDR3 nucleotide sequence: TGCGCCAGCAGCCCCCTTCAAGGGGAGGGTGGCTACACCTTC. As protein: CASSPLQGEGGYTF.

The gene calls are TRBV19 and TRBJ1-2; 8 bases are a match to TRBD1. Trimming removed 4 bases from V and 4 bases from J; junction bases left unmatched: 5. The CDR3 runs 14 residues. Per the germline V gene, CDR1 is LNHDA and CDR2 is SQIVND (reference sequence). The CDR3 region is CASSNRTGSYGYTF. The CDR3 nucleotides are TGTGCCAGTAGTAACAGGACAGGGAGCTATGGCTACACCTTC.

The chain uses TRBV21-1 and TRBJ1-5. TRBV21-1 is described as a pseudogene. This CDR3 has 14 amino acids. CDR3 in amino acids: CATWGEGRNQPQHF. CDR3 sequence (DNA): TGTGCCACCTGGGGGGAGGGACGGAATCAGCCCCAGCATTTT.

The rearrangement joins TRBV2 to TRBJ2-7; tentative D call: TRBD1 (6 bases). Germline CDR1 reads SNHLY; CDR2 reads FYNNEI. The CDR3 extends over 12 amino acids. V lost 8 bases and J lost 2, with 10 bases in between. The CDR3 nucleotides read TGTGCCAGCCGCGGACAGCCCTACGAGCAGTACTTC. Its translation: CASRGQPYEQYF.

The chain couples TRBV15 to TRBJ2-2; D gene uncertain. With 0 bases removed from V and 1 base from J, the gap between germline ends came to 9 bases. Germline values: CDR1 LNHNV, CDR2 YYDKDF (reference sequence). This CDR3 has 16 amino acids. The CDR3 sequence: CATSREGGGNTGELFF. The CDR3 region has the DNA TGTGCCACCAGCAGAGAAGGTGGTGGGAACACCGGGGAGCTGTTTTTT.

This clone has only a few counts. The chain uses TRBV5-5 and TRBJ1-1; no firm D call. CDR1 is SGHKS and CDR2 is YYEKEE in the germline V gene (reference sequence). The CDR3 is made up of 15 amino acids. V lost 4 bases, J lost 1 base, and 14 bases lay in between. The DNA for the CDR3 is TGTGCCAGCAGCCCCCCCGGGCTAGAGAACACTGAAGCTTTCTTT. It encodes CASSPPGLENTEAFF.

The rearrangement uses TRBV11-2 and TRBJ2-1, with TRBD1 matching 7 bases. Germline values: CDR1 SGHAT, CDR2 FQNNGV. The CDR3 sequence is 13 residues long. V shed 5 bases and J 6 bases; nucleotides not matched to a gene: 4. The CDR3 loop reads CASSTDRVNEQFF. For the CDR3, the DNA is TGTGCCAGCAGCACCGACAGGGTCAATGAGCAGTTCTTC.

The chain's CDR3 is CASSERLAGVRTQYF. CDR3 nucleotides: TGCGCCAGCAGTGAACGACTAGCGGGAGTTCGTACGCAGTATTTT. This chain uses TRBV10-1 with TRBJ2-3; 12 bases fit TRBD2. Germline V gene data show CDR1 as WNHNN and CDR2 as SYGVQD (reference sequence). The CDR3 is 15 amino acids. V dropped 3 bases and J dropped 8; count of bases not matched to a gene: 6.

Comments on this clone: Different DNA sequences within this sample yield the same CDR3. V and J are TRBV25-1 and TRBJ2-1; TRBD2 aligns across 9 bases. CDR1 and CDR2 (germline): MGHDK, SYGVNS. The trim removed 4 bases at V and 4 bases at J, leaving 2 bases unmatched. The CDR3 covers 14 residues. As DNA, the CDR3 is TGTGCCAGCAGTGGGCTAGCGGGGTACAATGAGCAGTTCTTC. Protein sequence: CASSGLAGYNEQFF.

CDR3 sequence (DNA): TGTGCCATCAGTGAGGACAGGGAATATCAGCCCCAGCATTTT. This codes for CAISEDREYQPQHF. The chain employs TRBV10-3 and TRBJ1-5, with 7 positions matching TRBD1. The CDR3 contains 14 residues. V lost 2 bases to trimming and J lost 5 bases; unmatched junction nucleotides: 3. Germline V gene lookup returns CDR1 ENHRY and CDR2 SYGVKD.

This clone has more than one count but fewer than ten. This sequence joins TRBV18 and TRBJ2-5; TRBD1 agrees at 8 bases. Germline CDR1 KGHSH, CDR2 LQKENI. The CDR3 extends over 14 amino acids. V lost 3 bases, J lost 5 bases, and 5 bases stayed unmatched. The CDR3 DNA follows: TGTGCCAGCTCACCGTTGGACAGGGACGAGACCCAGTACTTC. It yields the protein CASSPLDRDETQYF.

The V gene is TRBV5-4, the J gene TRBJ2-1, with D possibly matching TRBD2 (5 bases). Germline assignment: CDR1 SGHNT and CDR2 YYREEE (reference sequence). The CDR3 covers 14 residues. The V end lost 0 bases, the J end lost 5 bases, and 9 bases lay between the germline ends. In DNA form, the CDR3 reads TGTGCCAGCAGCTTGGTAGGAGGAGACAATGAGCAGTTCTTC. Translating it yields CASSLVGGDNEQFF.

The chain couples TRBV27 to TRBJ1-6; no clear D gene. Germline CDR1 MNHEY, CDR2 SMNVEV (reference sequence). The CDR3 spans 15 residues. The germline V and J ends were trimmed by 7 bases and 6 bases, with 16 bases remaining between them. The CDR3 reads CASTPGYSINSPLHF. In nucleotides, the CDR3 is TGTGCCAGCACCCCCGGGTACAGTATTAATTCACCCCTCCACTTT.

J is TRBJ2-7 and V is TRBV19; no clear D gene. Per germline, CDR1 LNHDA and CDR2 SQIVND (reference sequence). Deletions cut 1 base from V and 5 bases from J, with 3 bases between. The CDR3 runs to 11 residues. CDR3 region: CASSIADEQYF. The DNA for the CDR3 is TGTGCCAGTAGTATAGCGGACGAGCAGTACTTC.

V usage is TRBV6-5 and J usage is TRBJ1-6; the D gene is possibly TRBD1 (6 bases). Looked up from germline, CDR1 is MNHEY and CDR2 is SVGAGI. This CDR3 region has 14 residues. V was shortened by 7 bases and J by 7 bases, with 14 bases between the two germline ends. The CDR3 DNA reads TGTGCCAGCACGACCGGGGGGCACAATTCACCCCTCCACTTT. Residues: CASTTGGHNSPLHF.

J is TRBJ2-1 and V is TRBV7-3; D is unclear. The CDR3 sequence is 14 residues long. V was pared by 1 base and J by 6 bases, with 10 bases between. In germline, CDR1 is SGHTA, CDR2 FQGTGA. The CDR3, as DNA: TGTGCCAGCAGCTTAATGGCTGAATCCAATGAGCAGTTCTTC. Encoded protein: CASSLMAESNEQFF.

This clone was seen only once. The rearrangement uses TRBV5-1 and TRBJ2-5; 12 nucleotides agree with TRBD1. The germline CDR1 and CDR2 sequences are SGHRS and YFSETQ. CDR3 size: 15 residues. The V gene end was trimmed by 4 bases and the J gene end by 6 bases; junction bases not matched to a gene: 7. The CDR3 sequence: CASSSGTGGSQTQYF. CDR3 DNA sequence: TGCGCCAGCAGCAGCGGGACAGGGGGCTCACAGACCCAGTACTTC. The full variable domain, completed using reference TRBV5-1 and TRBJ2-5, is KAGVTQTPRYLIKTRGQQVTLSCSPISGHRSVSWYQQTPGQGLQFLFEYFSETQRNKGNFPGRFSGRQFSNSRSEMNVSTLELGDSALYLCASSSGTGGSQTQYFGPGTRLLVL.

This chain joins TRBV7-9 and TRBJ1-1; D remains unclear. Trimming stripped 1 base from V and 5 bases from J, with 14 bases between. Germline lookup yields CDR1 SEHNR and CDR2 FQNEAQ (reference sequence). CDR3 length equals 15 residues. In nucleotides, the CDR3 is TGTGCCAGCAGCTTAGAAGGTCCGTACCTAACTGAAGCTTTCTTT. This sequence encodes CASSLEGPYLTEAFF.

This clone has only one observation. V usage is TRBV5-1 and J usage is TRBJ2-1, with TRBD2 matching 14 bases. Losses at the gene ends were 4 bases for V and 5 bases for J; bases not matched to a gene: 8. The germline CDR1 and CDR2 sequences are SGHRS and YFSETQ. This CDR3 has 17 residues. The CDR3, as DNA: TGCGCCAGCAGCCCTCGACTAGCGGGAGGGCGAGACAATGAGCAGTTCTTC. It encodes CASSPRLAGGRDNEQFF.

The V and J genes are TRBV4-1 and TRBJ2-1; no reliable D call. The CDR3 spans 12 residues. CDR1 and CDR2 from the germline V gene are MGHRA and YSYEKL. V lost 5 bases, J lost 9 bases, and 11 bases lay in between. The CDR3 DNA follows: TGCGCCAGCAGCACAGTCTTTGGTGAGCAGTTCTTC. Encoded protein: CASSTVFGEQFF.

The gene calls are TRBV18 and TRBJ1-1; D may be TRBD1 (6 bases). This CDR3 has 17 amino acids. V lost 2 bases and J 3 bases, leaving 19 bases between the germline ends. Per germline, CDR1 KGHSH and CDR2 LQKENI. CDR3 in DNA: TGTGCCAGCTCACCATACACAATGGGGGGGGCGCACACTGAAGCTTTCTTT. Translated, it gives CASSPYTMGGAHTEAFF.

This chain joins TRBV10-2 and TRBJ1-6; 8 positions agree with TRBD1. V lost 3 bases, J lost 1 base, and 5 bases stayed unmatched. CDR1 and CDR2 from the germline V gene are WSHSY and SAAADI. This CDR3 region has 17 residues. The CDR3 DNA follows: TGCGCCAGCAGTGATCAGGGGGCCGCATCCTATAATTCACCCCTCCACTTT. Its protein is CASSDQGAASYNSPLHF.

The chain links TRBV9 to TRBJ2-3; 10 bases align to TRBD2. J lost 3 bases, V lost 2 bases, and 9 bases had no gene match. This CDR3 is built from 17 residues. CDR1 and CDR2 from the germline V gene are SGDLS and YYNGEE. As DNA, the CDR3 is TGTGCCAGCAGCGTGCTTGGGCTAGCGGGGGTGACAGATACGCAGTATTTT. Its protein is CASSVLGLAGVTDTQYF.

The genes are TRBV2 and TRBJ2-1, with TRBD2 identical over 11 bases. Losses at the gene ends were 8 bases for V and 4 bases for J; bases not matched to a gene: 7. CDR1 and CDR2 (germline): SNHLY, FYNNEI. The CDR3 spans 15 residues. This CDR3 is CASGSLAGGYNEQFF. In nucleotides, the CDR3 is TGTGCCAGCGGAAGTTTAGCGGGAGGGTACAATGAGCAGTTCTTC.